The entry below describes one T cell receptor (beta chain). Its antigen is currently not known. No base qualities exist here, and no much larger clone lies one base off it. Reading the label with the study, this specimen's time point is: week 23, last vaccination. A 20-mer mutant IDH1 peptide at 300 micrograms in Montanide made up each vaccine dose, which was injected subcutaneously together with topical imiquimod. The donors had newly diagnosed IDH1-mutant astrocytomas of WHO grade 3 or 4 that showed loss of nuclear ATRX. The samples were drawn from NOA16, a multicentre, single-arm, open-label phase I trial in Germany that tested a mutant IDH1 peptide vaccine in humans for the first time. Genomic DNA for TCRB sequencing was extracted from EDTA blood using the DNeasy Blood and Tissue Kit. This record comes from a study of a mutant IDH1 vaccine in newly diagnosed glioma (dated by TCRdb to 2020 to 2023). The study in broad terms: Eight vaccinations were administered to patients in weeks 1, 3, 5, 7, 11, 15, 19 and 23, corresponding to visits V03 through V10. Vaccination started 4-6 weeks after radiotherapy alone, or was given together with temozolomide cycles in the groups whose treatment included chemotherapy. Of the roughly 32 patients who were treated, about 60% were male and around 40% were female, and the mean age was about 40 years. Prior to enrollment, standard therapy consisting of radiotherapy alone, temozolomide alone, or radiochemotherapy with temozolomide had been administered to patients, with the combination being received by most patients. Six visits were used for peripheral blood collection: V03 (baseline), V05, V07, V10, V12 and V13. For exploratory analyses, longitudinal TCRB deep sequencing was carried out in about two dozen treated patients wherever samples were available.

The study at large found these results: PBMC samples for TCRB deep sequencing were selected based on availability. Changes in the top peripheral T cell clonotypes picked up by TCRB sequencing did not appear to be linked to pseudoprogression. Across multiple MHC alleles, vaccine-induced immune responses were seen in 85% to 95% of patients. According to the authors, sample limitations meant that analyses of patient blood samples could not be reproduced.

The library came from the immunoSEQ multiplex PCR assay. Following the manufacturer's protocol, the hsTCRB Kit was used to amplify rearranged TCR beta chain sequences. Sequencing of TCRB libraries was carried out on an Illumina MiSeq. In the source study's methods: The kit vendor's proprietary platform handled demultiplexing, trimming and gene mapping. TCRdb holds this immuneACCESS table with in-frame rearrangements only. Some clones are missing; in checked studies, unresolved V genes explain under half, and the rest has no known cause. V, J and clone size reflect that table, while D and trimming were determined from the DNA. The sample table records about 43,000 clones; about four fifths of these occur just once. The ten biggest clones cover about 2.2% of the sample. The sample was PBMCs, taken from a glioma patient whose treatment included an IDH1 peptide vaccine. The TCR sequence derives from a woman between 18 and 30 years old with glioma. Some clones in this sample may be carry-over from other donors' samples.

The CDR3 here reads CASSHTGGREAHEQYF. The nucleotide sequence reads as follows: TGCGCCAGCAGCCATACAGGAGGGCGGGAGGCTCACGAGCAGTACTTC. The sequence is built from TRBV4-1 and TRBJ2-7; TRBD2 agrees with 8 junctional bases. The CDR3 sequence holds 16 residues, the cysteine and phenylalanine included. The retained sequence is limited to the CDR3, 48 bases, with the frame set at the first base. Sequences MGHRA (CDR1) and YSYEKL (CDR2) are obtained from the germline V gene. Germline trimming: 3 bases from V, 5 bases from J; junction bases outside gene matches: 12.